This record concerns one T cell receptor beta chain sequence. The antigen is undetermined. At one end the junction does not follow the germline gene, possibly because of a read error. These data come from a study of human T cells and chemical hapten exposure. Study-level findings and limits: Compared with pre-sensitization or healthy control sets, expanded TCRs clustered more.

Each cDNA molecule in the library carried unique molecular identifiers. Authors' data handling: Per sample, the median was approximately 96,000 TCRs, with values from about 22,000 to 700,000. TCRdb re-called the RACE reads through MiXCR, storing one row per CDR3 protein. Clone size and V and J calls follow TCRdb, not the original study. The profile covers more than 250,000 distinct CDR3 sequences, with about 9% appearing a single time and 2.3% taken by the ten largest. The time point is: pre-sensitization, week 0. Indicated treatment: therapeutic diphenylcyclopropenone sensitization with weekly scalp DPC. CDR1 MNHEY and CDR2 SVGAGI come from the germline V gene. The length of the CDR3 is 13 residues.

This sequence was found in a middle-aged woman with alopecia areata. Some clones in this sample may be carry-over from other donors' samples. The source material was whole blood, sampled in connection with sensitization to the hapten diphenylcyclopropenone (DPC). V is TRBV6-5 and J is TRBJ2-7, with D possibly being TRBD1 (6 bases). CDR3 sequence reads: CTSSYRVTYEQYF. DNA of the CDR3: TGTACCAGCAGTTACAGGGTTACCTACGAGCAGTACTTC.